This T cell receptor beta chain was observed in a study of beta chain features in type 1 diabetes. Notes on the study in general: Type 1 diabetes patients had moderately but significantly shorter TCRB CDR3s in all four CD4+ subsets. There was a possibility that cDNA sequencing over-represented cells with high TCR expression.

Expressed TCRB transcripts got sequenced, as all isolated RNA was reverse transcribed. TCRdb's table, derived via immunoSEQ multiplex PCR, lists solely in-frame clones and lacks some. The table lists around 280,000 clones, under 8.5% of them singletons. Germline values: CDR1 SGHVS, CDR2 FNYEAQ. The CDR3 totals 16 residues. V was shortened by 1 base and J by 5 bases, with 14 bases between the two germline ends. As to this clone: The target antigen is unknown.

Sequenced: central memory CD4+ T cells from blood. The genes are TRBV7-6 and TRBJ2-2; D is possibly TRBD2 (6 bases). The TCR sequence derives from a woman between 18 and 29 years old in good health. The CDR3 region is CASSLGGGVKTGELFF. CDR3 coding DNA: TGTGCCAGCAGCTTAGGGGGCGGGGTAAAGACCGGGGAGCTGTTTTTT.